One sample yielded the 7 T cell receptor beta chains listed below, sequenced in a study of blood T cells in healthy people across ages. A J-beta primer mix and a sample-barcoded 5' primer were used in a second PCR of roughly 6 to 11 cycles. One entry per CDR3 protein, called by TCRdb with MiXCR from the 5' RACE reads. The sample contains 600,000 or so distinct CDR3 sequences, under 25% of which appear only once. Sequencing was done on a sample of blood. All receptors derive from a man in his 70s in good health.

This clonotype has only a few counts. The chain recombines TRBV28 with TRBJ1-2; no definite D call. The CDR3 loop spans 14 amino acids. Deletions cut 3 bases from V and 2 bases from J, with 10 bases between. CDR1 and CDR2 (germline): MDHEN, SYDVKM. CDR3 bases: TGTGCCAGCAGTTTGTGGGGTTCCAACTATGGCTACACCTTC. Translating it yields CASSLWGSNYGYTF.

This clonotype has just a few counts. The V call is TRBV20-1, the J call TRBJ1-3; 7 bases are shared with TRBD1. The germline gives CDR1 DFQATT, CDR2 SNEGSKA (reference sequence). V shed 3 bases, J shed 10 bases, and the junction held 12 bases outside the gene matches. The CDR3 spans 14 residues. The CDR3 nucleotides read TGCAGTGCTAGGCGGACAGGACAAGCTGGGACCATATATTTT. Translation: CSARRTGQAGTIYF.

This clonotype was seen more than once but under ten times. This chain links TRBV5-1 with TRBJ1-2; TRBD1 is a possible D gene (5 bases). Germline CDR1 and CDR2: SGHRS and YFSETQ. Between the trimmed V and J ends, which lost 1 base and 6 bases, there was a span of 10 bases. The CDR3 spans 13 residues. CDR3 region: CASSLRGLDGYTF. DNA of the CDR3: TGCGCCAGCAGCTTGAGGGGCCTAGATGGCTACACCTTC.

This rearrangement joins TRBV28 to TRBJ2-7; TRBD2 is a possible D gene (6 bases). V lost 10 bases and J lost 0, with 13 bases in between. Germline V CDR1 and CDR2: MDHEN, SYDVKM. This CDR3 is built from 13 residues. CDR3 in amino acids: CATLSGSSYEQYF. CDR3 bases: TGTGCCACTCTGAGCGGGTCCTCCTACGAGCAGTACTTC.

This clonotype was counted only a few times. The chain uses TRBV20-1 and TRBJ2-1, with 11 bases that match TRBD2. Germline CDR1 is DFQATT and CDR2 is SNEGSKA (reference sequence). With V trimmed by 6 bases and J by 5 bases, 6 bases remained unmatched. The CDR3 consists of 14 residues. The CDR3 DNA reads TGCAGTGCAACACCGGGACTAGCGGACAATGAGCAGTTCTTC. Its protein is CSATPGLADNEQFF.

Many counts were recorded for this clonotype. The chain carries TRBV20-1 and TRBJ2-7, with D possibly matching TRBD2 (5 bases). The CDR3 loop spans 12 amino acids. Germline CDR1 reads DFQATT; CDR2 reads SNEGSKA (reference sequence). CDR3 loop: CRAGGSSYEQYF. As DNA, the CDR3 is TGCAGGGCGGGTGGTTCTTCCTACGAGCAGTACTTC.

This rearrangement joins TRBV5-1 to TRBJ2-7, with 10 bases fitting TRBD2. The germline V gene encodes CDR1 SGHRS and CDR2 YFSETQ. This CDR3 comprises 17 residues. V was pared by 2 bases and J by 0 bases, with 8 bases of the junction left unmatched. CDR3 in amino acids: CASSLIAGGLGSYEQYF. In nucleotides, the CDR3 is TGCGCCAGCAGCTTAATAGCGGGAGGACTCGGCTCCTACGAGCAGTACTTC.